This T cell receptor (beta chain) is from a study of identical twins. In germline, CDR1 is SEHNR, CDR2 FQNEAQ (reference sequence). CDR3 length: 13 amino acids. With V trimmed by 5 bases and J by 6 bases, 4 bases remained unmatched. A universal primer binding site was introduced by template switching. The final cDNA contained unique molecular identifiers. TCRdb ran MiXCR on the 5' RACE reads and lists one entry per CDR3 protein. The sample holds 200,000 to 250,000 distinct CDR3 sequences; more than 6.5% are singletons and the top ten take less than 2.5%. On this clonotype itself: Its antigen is not known.

Study findings and constraints: Conclusions were based on cross-sectional statistical analysis, without following the same donors.

The sample also formed part of further work on yellow fever vaccine responses in identical twins.

Sequencing was carried out using memory (CD45RO+) T cells sorted from blood. The chain couples TRBV7-9 to TRBJ2-1; 7 positions agree with TRBD2. This clonotype originated in a woman aged 18 to 35 in good health. CDR3 loop: CASSRGGANEQFF. CDR3 in DNA: TGTGCCAGCAGCCGCGGGGGTGCCAATGAGCAGTTCTTC. The entire variable domain, with the rest obtained from reference TRBV7-9 and TRBJ2-1, is as follows: DTGVSQNPRHKITKRGQNVTFRCDPISEHNRLYWYRQTLGQGPEFLTYFQNEAQLEKSRLLSDRFSAERPKGSFSTLEIQRTEQGDSAMYLCASSRGGANEQFFGPGTRLTVL.